These 18 T cell receptor beta chains were sequenced from one sample in a study of beta chain features in type 1 diabetes. Investigators reverse transcribed all isolated RNA, so they sequenced expressed TCRB transcripts. The assay was immunoSEQ multiplex PCR, and TCRdb's table has in-frame clones only and misses some. This sample has about 250,000 clones, with 13% to 15% found just once. The source material was naive CD4+ T cells from blood. Receptors were obtained from a middle-aged woman in good health.

The rearrangement links TRBV2 to TRBJ1-2, with D tentatively TRBD1 (5 bases). The CDR3 has 14 residues. V shed 2 bases and J shed 7 bases, with 14 bases lying between them. Per the germline V gene, CDR1 is SNHLY and CDR2 is FYNNEI. This chain's CDR3 is CASSECLGLCGYTF. CDR3 DNA: TGTGCCAGCAGTGAATGTTTGGGGCTCTGTGGCTACACCTTC.

V is TRBV5-3 and J is TRBJ1-1, with a tentative D call TRBD1 (5 bases). TRBV5-3 is given ORF status, its function remaining uncertain. Trimming cost V 4 bases and J 6 bases, with 22 bases left between them. This CDR3 is built from 16 residues. The CDR3 nucleotides read TGTGCCAGAAGCGGGATGTGGGACCGGGGGAGCCCTGAAGCTTTCTTT. As protein: CARSGMWDRGSPEAFF.

Worth noting for this clone: Other DNA sequences in the same sample also yield this CDR3. The V gene is TRBV5-1, the J gene TRBJ2-7; tentatively, D is TRBD2 (6 bases). Germline values: CDR1 SGHRS, CDR2 YFSETQ. This CDR3 contains 13 residues. Trimming pared 5 bases from V and 1 base from J, leaving 10 bases between. The DNA for the CDR3 is TGCGCCAGCAGTTCCGGGGGTTCCTACGAGCAGTACTTC. It translates to CASSSGGSYEQYF.

V gene TRBV29-1 combines with J gene TRBJ1-1; perhaps TRBD1 as D (5 bases). V dropped 5 bases and J dropped 0 bases, with 19 bases sitting between them. The CDR3 is made up of 16 amino acids. Germline CDR1 reads SQVTM; CDR2 reads ANQGSEA. CDR3 coding DNA: TGCAGCGTTTGGGGCCGAATGACAGCTATGAACACTGAAGCTTTCTTT. Amino acid sequence: CSVWGRMTAMNTEAFF.

This clone was recorded a few times. The chain couples TRBV7-2 to TRBJ2-5, with 7 bases that match TRBD2. Germline V gene lookup returns CDR1 SGHTA and CDR2 FQGNSA. The CDR3 loop spans 16 amino acids. V lost 4 bases and J lost 0; bases outside the gene matches: 8. The CDR3 DNA sequence: TGTGCCAGCAGCTCGGGGGGAGCGGGATACCAAGAGACCCAGTACTTC. It specifies CASSSGGAGYQETQYF.

The table lists this clone with a few counts. In DNA, the CDR3 is TGTGCCAGCAGCGCCATTACCAGCGGGAGTTTCCGATTCGGCACAGATACGCAGTATTTT. It is translated as CASSAITSGSFRFGTDTQYF. The rearrangement joins TRBV9 to TRBJ2-3, with 8 bases matching TRBD2. Germline V gene lookup returns CDR1 SGDLS and CDR2 YYNGEE. V trimming: 3 bases; J trimming: 1 base; junction bases outside the gene matches: 19. The CDR3 totals 20 residues. The variable domain in full, with the rest retrieved from reference TRBV9 and TRBJ2-3, is DSGVTQTPKHLITATGQRVTLRCSPRSGDLSVYWYQQSLDQGLQFLIQYYNGEERAKGNILERFSAQQFPDLHSELNLSSLELGDSALYFCASSAITSGSFRFGTDTQYFGPGTRLTVL.

In its sample, this clone was seen a few times. V is TRBV4-3 and J is TRBJ1-6; D is undetermined. The germline V gene has CDR1 LGHNA and CDR2 YSLEER. The CDR3 has 16 residues. V was clipped by 2 bases and J by 1 base, with 9 bases between them. The DNA of the CDR3 is TGCGCCAGCAGCCAAAAAACCGGGTCCTATAATTCACCCCTCCACTTT. Its translation: CASSQKTGSYNSPLHF.

Of note for this clone: Other DNA variants within this sample encode the same CDR3. V usage is TRBV2 and J usage is TRBJ1-5, with D tentatively TRBD1 (5 bases). From germline, CDR1 is SNHLY and CDR2 FYNNEI. This CDR3 has 13 amino acids. V was trimmed by 6 bases and J by 5 bases, leaving 11 bases between them. The CDR3 reads CASRGQGHQPQHF. In DNA, the CDR3 is TGTGCCAGCAGGGGGCAGGGTCATCAGCCCCAGCATTTT.

J is TRBJ2-7 and V is TRBV6-5, with D possibly being TRBD1 (6 bases). The CDR3 is 14 amino acids. Trimming removed 6 bases from V and 4 bases from J, with 16 bases in between. Germline V gene data show CDR1 as MNHEY and CDR2 as SVGAGI. The CDR3 nucleotides read TGTGCCAGCAGCCGCGACAGGTTGGGGTACGAGCAGTACTTC. Its protein is CASSRDRLGYEQYF.

This chain joins TRBV4-3 and TRBJ2-1; 8 bases are shared with TRBD1. Germline V gene sequence: CDR1 LGHNA, CDR2 YSLEER. Trimming cost V 5 bases and J 2 bases; bases outside gene matches: 8. The CDR3 is 16 amino acids. The CDR3 protein is CASSSERTGTYNEQFF. In DNA, the CDR3 is TGCGCCAGCAGCTCAGAAAGGACAGGGACCTACAATGAGCAGTTCTTC.

The rearrangement links TRBV9 to TRBJ1-2; possible D gene TRBD1, 5 bases. The V and J ends lost 3 bases and 4 bases respectively, with 16 bases between them. CDR3 length: 15 residues. The germline gives CDR1 SGDLS, CDR2 YYNGEE. The CDR3, as DNA: TGTGCCAGCAGCGCTCAGGGCGGGGGGGTCTATGGCTACACCTTC. Amino acid sequence: CASSAQGGGVYGYTF. Variable domain in full (rest from reference TRBV9 and TRBJ1-2): DSGVTQTPKHLITATGQRVTLRCSPRSGDLSVYWYQQSLDQGLQFLIQYYNGEERAKGNILERFSAQQFPDLHSELNLSSLELGDSALYFCASSAQGGGVYGYTFGSGTRLTVV.

The V gene is TRBV7-8, the J gene TRBJ2-7; tentatively, D is TRBD2 (5 bases). CDR1 is SGHVS, CDR2 FQNEAQ, per germline. The CDR3 runs to 17 residues. The V end was cut by 5 bases, the J end by 3 bases, with 23 bases between. The CDR3 loop reads CASSPLNLGSGDYEQYF. The CDR3 nucleotides read TGTGCCAGCAGCCCGCTGAATTTGGGGAGCGGAGACTACGAGCAGTACTTC. The variable domain in full, completed from reference TRBV7-8 and TRBJ2-7, reads GAGVSQSPRYKVAKRGQDVALRCDPISGHVSLFWYQQALGQGPEFLTYFQNEAQLDKSGLPSDRFFAERPEGSVSTLKIQRTQQEDSAVYLCASSPLNLGSGDYEQYFGPGTRLTVT.

This clone has a handful of counts. J is TRBJ2-3 and V is TRBV25-1, with no clear D. The CDR3 spans 13 residues. The V gene's germline CDR1 is MGHDK and CDR2 SYGVNS. V lost 5 bases and J lost 4, with 10 bases in between. The CDR3 DNA reads TGTGCCAGCAGTAGATTACTGGCAGATACGCAGTATTTT. This gives the protein CASSRLLADTQYF.

The chain links TRBV7-6 to TRBJ1-1, with a possible D match to TRBD1 (5 bases). Trimming shortened V by 3 bases and J by 1 base, and 9 bases separated the two germline ends. Germline V lookup: CDR1 SGHVS, CDR2 FNYEAQ. CDR3 length equals 14 residues. CDR3 nucleotide sequence: TGTGCCAGCAGCTTCGGGGGTCGGAACACTGAAGCTTTCTTT. Its translation: CASSFGGRNTEAFF.

This CDR3 reads CASTPRGYSNQPQHF. The CDR3 bases are TGTGCCAGCACACCAAGGGGATATAGCAATCAGCCCCAGCATTTT. The chain links TRBV27 to TRBJ1-5, with D possibly TRBD1 on 5 matching bases. The CDR3 has 15 residues. Germline V CDR1 and CDR2: MNHEY, SMNVEV (reference sequence). Trimming pared 7 bases from V and 0 bases from J, leaving 13 bases between.

This CDR3 reads CASSFRGRGASGANVLTF. Written as DNA, the CDR3 is TGTGCCAGCAGCTTCCGAGGTCGGGGGGCCTCTGGGGCCAACGTCCTGACTTTC. The gene calls are TRBV7-2 and TRBJ2-6; D may be TRBD2 (7 bases). Trimming cost V 3 bases and J 0 bases, with 15 bases left between them. Germline loops: CDR1 SGHTA, CDR2 FQGNSA. The CDR3 loop spans 18 amino acids.

The chain combines TRBV25-1 with TRBJ2-1, with D uncertain. This CDR3 is built from 12 residues. CDR1 MGHDK and CDR2 SYGVNS come from the germline V gene. V lost 6 bases, J lost 8 bases, and 11 bases lay in between. CDR3 in DNA: TGTGCCAGCAGCCAAAGAGGCTATGAGCAGTTCTTC. Amino acid sequence: CASSQRGYEQFF.

This clone has just a few counts. The chain carries TRBV5-1 and TRBJ2-5, with TRBD2 identical over 8 bases. With V trimmed by 5 bases and J by 5 bases, 8 bases remained unmatched. This CDR3 region has 14 residues. The V gene's germline CDR1 is SGHRS and CDR2 YFSETQ. The CDR3 sequence: CASRSTGGPETQYF. For the CDR3, the DNA is TGCGCCAGCAGATCGACGGGGGGGCCGGAGACCCAGTACTTC.